This T cell receptor (beta chain) was captured by sequencing in a study of identical twins (TCRdb year 2016). As for the study more broadly: TCR alpha and beta repertoires from monozygotic twins, unrelated adults of various ages and cord blood were deep-sequenced to test whether fetal clonotypes persist. Replicate twin experiments were performed at different times using different library preparation protocols to rule out contamination. General conclusions and limits of the study: The excess sharing between twins in beta out-of-frame sequences was weaker because fewer shared sequences reduced the signal-to-noise ratio. Compared with coincidental sharing between unrelated individuals, an excess of low generation-probability sequences was observed among out-of-frame TCR alpha sequences shared between twins. Invariant T cells such as MAIT and iNKT could partly confound zero-insertion analyses, though diverse VJ usage argued against this for most clonotypes. Abundant cord blood beta clonotypes carried fewer insertions; young adult naive repertoires showed a weaker similar trend, while memory repertoires showed none. In monozygotic twins, out-of-frame TCR alpha sharing was systematically underestimated by recombination models, although the models agreed with sharing between unrelated individuals. Because the same donors could not be followed over many years, the conclusions relied on cross-sectional statistical analysis.

This clonotype showed up just a few times. Its cognate antigen has yet to be identified. The record has no base qualities; no much larger clone is one base away. Preparation of the library involved 5' RACE. Data came from an Illumina HiSeq 2000. A universal primer binding site was introduced by template switching, and a unique molecular identifier was present in the final cDNA, enabling accurate counting of TCR cDNA molecules. First-strand cDNA for TCR alpha and beta chains was synthesized from specific primers in the conserved constant-segment region. To control for contamination, every cDNA library was double barcoded, receiving both a SMART-Mk sample barcode and Illumina barcodes. TruSeq adapter sequences and Illumina sample barcodes were added in two successive PCR steps. TCR alpha and beta cDNA libraries were sequenced on the Illumina HiSeq platform with custom primers. Per the original workflow: MiGEC was used to process raw reads and extract unique molecular identifiers, and MiXCR was used to find CDR3 positions. For each individual, recombination models were inferred using an EM algorithm with the repgenHMM and IGoR tools. The tcR package in R was used for shared clonotype analysis, with sharing normalized by the product of cloneset sizes. To study raw recombination free of thymic and clonal selection effects, out-of-frame nonproductive sequences were analyzed. Using fastp trimming at Q25 and MiXCR clonotype assembly, TCRdb reanalyzed the public sequencing data and kept in-frame beta chains. Entries are consolidated by CDR3 protein sequence, retaining the most common genes and DNA. The V and J calls here are based on TCRdb, not the publication. Here the sample has 200,000 to 250,000 distinct CDR3 sequences; roughly 13% occur a single time. The ten top clones hold 4% to 5% of the sample.

Inclusive of the bounding cysteine and phenylalanine, the CDR3 is 18 residues long. Only the CDR3 portion is preserved as DNA: 54 bases, with reading frame beginning at the first base. For this chain, trimming is 0 bases at the V end and 2 bases at the J end, and the number of junction bases without a gene match is 11. CDR1 and CDR2 were assigned from the germline V gene as LGHNA and YSLEER. Only healthy Caucasian donors were included. Three pairs of female monozygotic twins, all aged 18 to 29 years, made up the twin cohort. Miltenyi CD45RO+ enrichment and human naive T-cell isolation kits were used to isolate memory (CD45RO+) and naive T cells from PBMC. These data were likewise used in another study, on yellow fever vaccine responses in identical twins. From the second report: The T cell response to vaccination in identical twins was reported by the authors to appear partly convergent and partly personalized. In the study, vaccine-responding T cell clones were precisely tracked in identical twins.

Here the chain combines TRBV4-3 and TRBJ2-5; 8 bases in the junction line up with TRBD2. The sequence was obtained from a woman aged 18 to 35 in good health. The sequenced sample was memory (CD45RO+) T cells sorted from blood. In the paper's terms, the cell subset or site label means: CD45RO+ enriched T cells. The CDR3 sequence is CASSQDLAGGGGQETQYF. The DNA is as follows: TGCGCCAGCAGCCAAGATCTAGCGGGCGGAGGAGGGCAAGAGACCCAGTACTTC.